The T cell receptor beta chain described here comes from a study of cytomegalovirus exposure and HLA in healthy donors. Study-level points and caveats: The study had only CMV serostatus as immune exposure information. Common viral pathogens seemed to be connected with several of the most significant clusters, according to a later analysis. The productive fraction for most TCR beta V segments was about 87% or about 30% in an earlier analysis.

CDR3 length: 15 residues. V was pared by 3 bases and J by 0 bases, with 12 bases between. CDR1 and CDR2 (germline): MNHEY, SVGAGI. Concerning this clone: Its antigen is unidentified.

PCR involved 60 Vbeta and 13 Jbeta primers. The assay was immunoSEQ multiplex PCR, and TCRdb's table has in-frame clones only and misses some. This sample has some 110,000 clones, with roughly 74% found just once. Specimen: PBMCs. The source of this sequence is a woman aged 45-60 years in good health and CMV-seropositive. The rearrangement links TRBV6-5 to TRBJ2-7; a possible D gene is TRBD2 (6 bases). The CDR3 region is CASSYHRGSSYEQYF. DNA of the CDR3: TGTGCCAGCAGTTATCACCGGGGGAGCTCCTACGAGCAGTACTTC.